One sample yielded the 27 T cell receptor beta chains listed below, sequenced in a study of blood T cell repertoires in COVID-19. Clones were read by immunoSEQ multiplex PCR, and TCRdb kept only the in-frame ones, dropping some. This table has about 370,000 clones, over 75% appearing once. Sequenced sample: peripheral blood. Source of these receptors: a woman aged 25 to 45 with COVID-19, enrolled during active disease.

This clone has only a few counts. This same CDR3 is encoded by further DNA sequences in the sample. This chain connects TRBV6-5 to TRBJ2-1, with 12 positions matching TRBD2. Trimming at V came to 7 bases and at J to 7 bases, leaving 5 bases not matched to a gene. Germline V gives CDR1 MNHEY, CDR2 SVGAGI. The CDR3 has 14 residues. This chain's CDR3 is CASTGLAGLNEQFF. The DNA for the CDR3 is TGTGCCAGCACCGGACTAGCGGGATTGAATGAGCAGTTCTTC.

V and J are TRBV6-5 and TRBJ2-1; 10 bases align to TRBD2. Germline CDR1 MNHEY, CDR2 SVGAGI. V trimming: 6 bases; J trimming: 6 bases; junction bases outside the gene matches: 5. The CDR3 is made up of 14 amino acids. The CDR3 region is CASRGASGSNEQFF. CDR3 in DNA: TGTGCCAGCAGGGGGGCTAGCGGGAGCAATGAGCAGTTCTTC.

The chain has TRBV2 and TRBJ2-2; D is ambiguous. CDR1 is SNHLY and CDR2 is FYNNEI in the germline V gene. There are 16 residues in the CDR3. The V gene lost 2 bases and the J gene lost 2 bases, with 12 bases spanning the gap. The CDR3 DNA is TGTGCCAGCAGTGAATTTAGAGGATTTAACACCGGGGAGCTGTTTTTT. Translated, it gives CASSEFRGFNTGELFF. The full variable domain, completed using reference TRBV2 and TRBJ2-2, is EPEVTQTPSHQVTQMGQEVILRCVPISNHLYFYWYRQILGQKVEFLVSFYNNEISEKSEIFDDQFSVERPDGSNFTLKIRSTKLEDSAMYFCASSEFRGFNTGELFFGEGSRLTVL.

The CDR3 region is CASSPGLPYEQYF. The DNA of the CDR3 is TGTGCCAGCAGCCCAGGACTTCCCTACGAGCAGTACTTC. The chain combines TRBV7-9 with TRBJ2-7; possible D gene TRBD2, 5 bases. CDR3 length: 13 amino acids. Germline values: CDR1 SEHNR, CDR2 FQNEAQ (reference sequence). V was cut by 5 bases and J by 2 bases, with 10 bases left in between. The full variable domain, completed using reference TRBV7-9 and TRBJ2-7, is DTGVSQNPRHKITKRGQNVTFRCDPISEHNRLYWYRQTLGQGPEFLTYFQNEAQLEKSRLLSDRFSAERPKGSFSTLEIQRTEQGDSAMYLCASSPGLPYEQYFGPGTRLTVT.

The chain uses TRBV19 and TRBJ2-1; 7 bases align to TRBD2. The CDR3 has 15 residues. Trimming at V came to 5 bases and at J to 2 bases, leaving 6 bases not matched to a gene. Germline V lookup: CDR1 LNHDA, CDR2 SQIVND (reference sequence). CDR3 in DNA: TGTGCCAGTAGTCCTTTCGGGGGGACCTACAATGAGCAGTTCTTC. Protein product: CASSPFGGTYNEQFF.

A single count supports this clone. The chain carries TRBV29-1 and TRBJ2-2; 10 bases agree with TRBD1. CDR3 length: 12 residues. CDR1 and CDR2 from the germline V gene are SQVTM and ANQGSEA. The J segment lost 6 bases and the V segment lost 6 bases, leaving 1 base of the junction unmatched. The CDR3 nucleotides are TGCAGCGTGACAGGGGGCCCCGGGGAGCTGTTTTTT. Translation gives CSVTGGPGELFF.

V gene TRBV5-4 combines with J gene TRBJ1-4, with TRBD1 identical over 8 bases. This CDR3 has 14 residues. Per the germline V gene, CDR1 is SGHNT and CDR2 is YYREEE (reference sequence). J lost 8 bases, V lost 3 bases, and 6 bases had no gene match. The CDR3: CASSSTGEGEKLFF. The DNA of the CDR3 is TGTGCCAGCAGCTCGACAGGGGAGGGGGAAAAACTGTTTTTT. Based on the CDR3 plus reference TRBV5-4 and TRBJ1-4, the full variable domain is ETGVTQSPTHLIKTRGQQVTLRCSSQSGHNTVSWYQQALGQGPQFIFQYYREEENGRGNFPPRFSGLQFPNYSSELNVNALELDDSALYLCASSSTGEGEKLFFGSGTQLSVL.

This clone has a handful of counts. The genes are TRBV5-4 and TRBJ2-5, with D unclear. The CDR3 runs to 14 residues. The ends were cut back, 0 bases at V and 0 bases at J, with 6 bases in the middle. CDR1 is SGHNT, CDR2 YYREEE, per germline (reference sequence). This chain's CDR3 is CASSLGLYQETQYF. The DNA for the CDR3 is TGTGCCAGCAGCTTGGGGCTGTACCAAGAGACCCAGTACTTC.

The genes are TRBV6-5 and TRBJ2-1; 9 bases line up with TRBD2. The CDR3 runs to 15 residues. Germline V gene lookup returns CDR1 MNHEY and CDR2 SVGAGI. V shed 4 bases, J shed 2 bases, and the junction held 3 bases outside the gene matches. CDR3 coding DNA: TGTGCCAGCAGTTTAGCGGGAGACACCTACAATGAGCAGTTCTTC. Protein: CASSLAGDTYNEQFF.

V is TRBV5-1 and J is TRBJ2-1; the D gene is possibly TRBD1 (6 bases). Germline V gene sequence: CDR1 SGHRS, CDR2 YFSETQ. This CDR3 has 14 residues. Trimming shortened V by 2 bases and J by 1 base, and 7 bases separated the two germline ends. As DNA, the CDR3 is TGCGCCAGCAGCTTACAGGGATCCTACAATGAGCAGTTCTTC. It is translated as CASSLQGSYNEQFF.

The CDR3 protein is CASRPTWNTEAFF. CDR3 DNA sequence: TGTGCCAGCCGCCCAACATGGAACACTGAAGCTTTCTTT. This chain links TRBV9 with TRBJ1-1; no reliable D call. CDR1 is SGDLS, CDR2 YYNGEE, per germline. Trimming cost V 7 bases and J 1 base, with 11 bases left between them. The CDR3 covers 13 residues.

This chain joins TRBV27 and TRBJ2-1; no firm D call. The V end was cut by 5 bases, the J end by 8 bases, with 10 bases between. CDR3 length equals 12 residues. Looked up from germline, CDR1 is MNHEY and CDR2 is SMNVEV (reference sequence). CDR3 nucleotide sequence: TGTGCCAGCAGTCCAACCCGGGATGAGCAGTTCTTC. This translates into CASSPTRDEQFF.

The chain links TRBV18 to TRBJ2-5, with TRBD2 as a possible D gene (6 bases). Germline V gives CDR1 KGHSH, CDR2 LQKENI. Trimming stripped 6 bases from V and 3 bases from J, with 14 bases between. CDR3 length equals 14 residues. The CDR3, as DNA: TGTGCCAGCTCGCCGGGCCGGGAGAAAGAGACCCAGTACTTC. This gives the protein CASSPGREKETQYF.

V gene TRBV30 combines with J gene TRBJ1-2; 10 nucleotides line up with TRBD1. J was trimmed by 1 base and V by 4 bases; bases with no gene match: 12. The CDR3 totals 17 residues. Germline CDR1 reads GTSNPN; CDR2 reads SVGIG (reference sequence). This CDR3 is CAWTKDRGIEDNYGYTF. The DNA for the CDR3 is TGTGCCTGGACAAAGGACAGGGGGATAGAGGATAACTATGGCTACACCTTC.

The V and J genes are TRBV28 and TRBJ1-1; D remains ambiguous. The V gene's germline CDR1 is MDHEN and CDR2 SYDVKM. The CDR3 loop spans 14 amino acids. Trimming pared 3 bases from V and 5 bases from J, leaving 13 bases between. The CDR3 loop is CASSFIGVQTEAFF. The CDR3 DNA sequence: TGTGCCAGCAGTTTTATCGGGGTGCAGACTGAAGCTTTCTTT.

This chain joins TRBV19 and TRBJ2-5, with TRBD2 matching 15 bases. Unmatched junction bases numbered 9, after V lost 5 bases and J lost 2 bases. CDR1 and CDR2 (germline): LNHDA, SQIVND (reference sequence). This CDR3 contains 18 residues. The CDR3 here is CASSPGLAGGPGQETQYF. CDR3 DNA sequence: TGTGCCAGTAGTCCCGGACTAGCGGGAGGGCCCGGTCAAGAGACCCAGTACTTC.

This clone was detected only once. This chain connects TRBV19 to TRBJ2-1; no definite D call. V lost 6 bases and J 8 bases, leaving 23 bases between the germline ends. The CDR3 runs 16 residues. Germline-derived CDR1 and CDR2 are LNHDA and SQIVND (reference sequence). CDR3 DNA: TGTGCCAGTAGCATCCATAAAGGCCCGGCGAGCGATGAGCAGTTCTTC. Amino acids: CASSIHKGPASDEQFF. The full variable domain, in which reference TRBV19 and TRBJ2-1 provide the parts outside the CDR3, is DGGITQSPKYLFRKEGQNVTLSCEQNLNHDAMYWYRQDPGQGLRLIYYSQIVNDFQKGDIAEGYSVSREKKESFPLTVTSAQKNPTAFYLCASSIHKGPASDEQFFGPGTRLTVL.

The CDR3 nucleotides are TGTGCCAGCAGCCCATTCGAGGGAATCTACGAGCAGTACTTC. Translating it yields CASSPFEGIYEQYF. The chain uses TRBV6-5 and TRBJ2-7; the D gene is possibly TRBD2 (5 bases). This CDR3 region has 14 residues. V was trimmed by 6 bases and J by 3 bases, leaving 15 bases between them. Germline lookup yields CDR1 MNHEY and CDR2 SVGAGI.

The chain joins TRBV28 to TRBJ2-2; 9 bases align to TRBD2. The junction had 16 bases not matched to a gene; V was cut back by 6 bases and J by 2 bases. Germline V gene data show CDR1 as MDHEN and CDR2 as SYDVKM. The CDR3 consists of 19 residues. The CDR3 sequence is CASRYPELAGLINTGELFF. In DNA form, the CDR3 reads TGTGCCAGCAGATATCCGGAACTAGCGGGCCTAATAAACACCGGGGAGCTGTTTTTT.

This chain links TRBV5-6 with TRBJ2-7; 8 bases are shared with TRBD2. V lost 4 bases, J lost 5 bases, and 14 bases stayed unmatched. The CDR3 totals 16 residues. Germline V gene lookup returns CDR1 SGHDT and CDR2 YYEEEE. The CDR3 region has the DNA TGTGCCAGCAGCGGCGACGCGGGACTAGTACGCGACGAGCAGTACTTC. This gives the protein CASSGDAGLVRDEQYF.

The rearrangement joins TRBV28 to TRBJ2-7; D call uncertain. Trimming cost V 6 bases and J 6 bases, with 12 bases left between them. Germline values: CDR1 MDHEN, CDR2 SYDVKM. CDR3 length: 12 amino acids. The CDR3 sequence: CASSQTIIEQYF. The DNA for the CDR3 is TGTGCCAGCAGCCAGACAATCATCGAGCAGTACTTC.

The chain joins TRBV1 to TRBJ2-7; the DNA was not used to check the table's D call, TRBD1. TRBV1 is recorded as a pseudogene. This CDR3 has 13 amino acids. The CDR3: CIKGPGVSYEQYF. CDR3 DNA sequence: TGCATCAAGGGTCCAGGGGTCTCCTACGAGCAGTACTTC.

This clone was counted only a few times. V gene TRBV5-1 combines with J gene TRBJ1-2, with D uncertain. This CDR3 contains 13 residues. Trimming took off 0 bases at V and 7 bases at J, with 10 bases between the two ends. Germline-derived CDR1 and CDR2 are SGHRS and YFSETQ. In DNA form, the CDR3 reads TGCGCCAGCAGCTTGGGACTCCCGAGTGGCTACACCTTC. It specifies CASSLGLPSGYTF.

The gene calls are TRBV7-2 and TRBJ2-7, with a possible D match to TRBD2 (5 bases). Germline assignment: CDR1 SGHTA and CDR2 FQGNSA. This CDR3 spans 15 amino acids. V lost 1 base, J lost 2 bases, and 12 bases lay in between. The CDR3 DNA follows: TGTGCCAGCAGCTTAGTCGGCAGCGGCACCTACGAGCAGTACTTC. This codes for CASSLVGSGTYEQYF.

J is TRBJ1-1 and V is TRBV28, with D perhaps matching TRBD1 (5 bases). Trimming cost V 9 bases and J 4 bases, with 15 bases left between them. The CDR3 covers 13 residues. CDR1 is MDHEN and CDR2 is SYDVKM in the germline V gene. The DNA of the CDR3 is TGTGCCAGTCGAACTGCGGGGGGCACTGAAGCTTTCTTT. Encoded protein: CASRTAGGTEAFF. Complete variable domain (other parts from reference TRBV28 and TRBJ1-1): DVKVTQSSRYLVKRTGEKVFLECVQDMDHENMFWYRQDPGLGLRLIYFSYDVKMKEKGDIPEGYSVSREKKERFSLILESASTNQTSMYLCASRTAGGTEAFFGQGTRLTVV.

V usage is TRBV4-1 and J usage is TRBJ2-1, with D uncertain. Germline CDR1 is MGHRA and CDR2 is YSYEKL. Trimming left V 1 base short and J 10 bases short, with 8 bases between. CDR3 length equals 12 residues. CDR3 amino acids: CASSQGGWEQFF. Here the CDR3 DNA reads TGCGCCAGCAGCCAAGGTGGCTGGGAGCAGTTCTTC.

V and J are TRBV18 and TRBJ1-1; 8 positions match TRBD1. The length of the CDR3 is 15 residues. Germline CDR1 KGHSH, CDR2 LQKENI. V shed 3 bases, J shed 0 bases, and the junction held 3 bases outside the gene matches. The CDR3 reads CASSPYRGMNTEAFF. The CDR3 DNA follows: TGTGCCAGCTCACCGTACAGGGGGATGAACACTGAAGCTTTCTTT.